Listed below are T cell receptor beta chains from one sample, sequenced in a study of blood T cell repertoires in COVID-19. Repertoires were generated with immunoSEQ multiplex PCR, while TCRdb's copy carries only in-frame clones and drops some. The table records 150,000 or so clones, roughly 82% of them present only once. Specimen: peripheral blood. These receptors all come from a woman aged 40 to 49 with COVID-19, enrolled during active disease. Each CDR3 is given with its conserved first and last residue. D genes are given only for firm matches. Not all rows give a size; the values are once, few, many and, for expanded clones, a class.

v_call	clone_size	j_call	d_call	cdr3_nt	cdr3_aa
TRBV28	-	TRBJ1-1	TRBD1	TGTGCCAGCAGTTTAGGATCCCAGACAGGGCCGGGCGCTTTCTTT	CASSLGSQTGPGAFF
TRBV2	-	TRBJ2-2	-	TGTGCCAGCAGGACGACCCTAGCTTCCGGGGAGCTGTTTTTT	CASRTTLASGELFF
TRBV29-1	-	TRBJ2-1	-	TGCAGCGTTGTGGGCAGGGCAAATGAGCAGTTCTTC	CSVVGRANEQFF
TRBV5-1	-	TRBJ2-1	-	TGCGCCAGCAGGGGTGGGACATTTCCAATCAATGAGCAGTTCTTC	CASRGGTFPINEQFF
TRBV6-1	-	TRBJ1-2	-	TGTGCCAGCAGTGAAGCAGTCTCGGACATCTATGGCTACACCTTC	CASSEAVSDIYGYTF
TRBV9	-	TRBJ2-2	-	TGTGCCAGCAGCGTAGCTCTCCGGTCGCTCCCGAACACCGGGGAGCTGTTTTTT	CASSVALRSLPNTGELFF
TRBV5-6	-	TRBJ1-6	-	TGTGCCAGCAGCCCCGCACGAGGCCCGAATTCACCCCTCCACTTT	CASSPARGPNSPLHF
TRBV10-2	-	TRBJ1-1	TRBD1	TGCGCCAGCAGTGACTTCTGGGACAGGGAACAAGCTTTCTTT	CASSDFWDREQAFF
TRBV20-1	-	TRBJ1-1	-	TGCAGTGCTCGTGGGGGGGTTGGCACTGAAGCTTTCTTT	CSARGGVGTEAFF
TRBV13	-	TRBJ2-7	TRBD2	TGTGCCAGCAGGCTAGCGGGGAAATCCTACGAGCAGTACTTC	CASRLAGKSYEQYF
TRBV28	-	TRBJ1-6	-	TGTGCCAGCAACCCCTCTACAGGGTGGAATTCACCCCTCCACTTT	CASNPSTGWNSPLHF
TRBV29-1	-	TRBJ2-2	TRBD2	TGCAGCGTCATCCCCCGGGGGGGCTGGGTAACCGGGGAGCTGTTTTTT	CSVIPRGGWVTGELFF
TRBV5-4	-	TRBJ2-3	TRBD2	TGTGCCAGCAGCTCCTCAAAGCGGGGGGGCCGGACAGATACGCAGTATTTT	CASSSSKRGGRTDTQYF
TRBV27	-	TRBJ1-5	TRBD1	TGTGCCCCCACTGAACAGGGGCGAGGCCAGCCCCAGCATTTT	CAPTEQGRGQPQHF
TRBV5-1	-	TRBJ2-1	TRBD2	TGCGCCAGCAGACCCGTAGGCGGGAGTTTCCCCAATGAGCAGTTCTTC	CASRPVGGSFPNEQFF
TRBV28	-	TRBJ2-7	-	TGTGCCAGCACCCCCGGCGGGCCCTACGAGCAGTACTTC	CASTPGGPYEQYF
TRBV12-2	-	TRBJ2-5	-	TGTGCAAGTCGCTTACAGGGACAGGGGGTACGAGAGACCCAGTACTTC	CASRLQGQGVRETQYF
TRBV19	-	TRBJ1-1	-	TGTGCCAGTAGTATAGGGCAGGGCGGCACTGAAGCTTTCTTT	CASSIGQGGTEAFF
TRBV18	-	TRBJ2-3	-	TGTGCCAGCTCGAGATCAGATACGCAGTATTTT	CASSRSDTQYF
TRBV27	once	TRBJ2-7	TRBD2	TGTGCCAGCAGCTCCGGACTAGCGGGAGCAATCTTAGACTTC	CASSSGLAGAILDF
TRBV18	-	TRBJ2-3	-	TGTGCCAGCTCACCAATTCGGCCTTTGGGGCGAATGGTTGTAGATACGCAGTATTTT	CASSPIRPLGRMVVDTQYF
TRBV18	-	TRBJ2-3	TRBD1	TGTGCCAGCTCACCTAGACAGGGTCCTAGCACAGATACGCAGTATTTT	CASSPRQGPSTDTQYF
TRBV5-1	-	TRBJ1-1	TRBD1	TGCGCCAGCAGCCGAACAGGGGGTGACACTGAAGCTTTCTTT	CASSRTGGDTEAFF
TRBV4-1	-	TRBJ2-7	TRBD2	TGCGCCAGCAGACACCTCGGTAGCGGGAGCGAGCAGTACTTC	CASRHLGSGSEQYF
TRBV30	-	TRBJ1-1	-	TGTGCCTGGAGCCGGGTCGCGAACACTGAAGCTTTCTTT	CAWSRVANTEAFF
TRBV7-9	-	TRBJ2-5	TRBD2	TGTGCCAGCAGCCAAAGGATTAGCGGGGGGGCCCATGGTGAGACCCAGTACTTC	CASSQRISGGAHGETQYF
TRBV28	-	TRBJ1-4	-	TGTGCCAGCACGGAGACTAATGAAAAACTGTTTTTT	CASTETNEKLFF
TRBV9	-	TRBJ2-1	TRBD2	TGTGCCAGCAGCGTAGAAGCGGGAGTATTCAATGAGCAGTTCTTC	CASSVEAGVFNEQFF
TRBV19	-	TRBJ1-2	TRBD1	TGTGCCAGTAGTTTCACGACAGGGTCTCACTATGGCTACACCTTC	CASSFTTGSHYGYTF
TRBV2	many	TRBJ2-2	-	TGTGCCAGCAGAGTTTCGGGGGGCGTAACCGGGGAGCTGTTTTTT	CASRVSGGVTGELFF
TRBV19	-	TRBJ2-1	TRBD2	TGTGCCAGTAGTACCCCGGGACTAGCGGCGTATGAGCAGTTCTTC	CASSTPGLAAYEQFF
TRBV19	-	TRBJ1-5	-	TGTGCCAGTAGTATTGGTGTTAGCCAGCCCCAGCATTTT	CASSIGVSQPQHF
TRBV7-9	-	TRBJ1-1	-	TGTGCCAGCAGCTTAGCGGTAAACTGGGCTTTCTTT	CASSLAVNWAFF
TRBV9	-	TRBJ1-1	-	TGTGCCAGCAGCGTAGGGGGGGATCTCACTGAAGCTTTCTTT	CASSVGGDLTEAFF
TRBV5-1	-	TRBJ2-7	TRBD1	TGCGCCAGCAGCTGGCAGGGGGACTACGAGCAGTACTTC	CASSWQGDYEQYF
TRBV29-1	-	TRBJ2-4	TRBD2	TGCAGCGCCGGACTAGCGGGAGTCTACATTCAGTACTTC	CSAGLAGVYIQYF
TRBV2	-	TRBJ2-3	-	TGTGCCAGCAAATTAACCCCGGGACATCCTTCTGATACGCAGTATTTT	CASKLTPGHPSDTQYF
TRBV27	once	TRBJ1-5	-	TGTGCCAGCAGTCCCTGGGAGTCGACGTGGCCCCAGCATTTT	CASSPWESTWPQHF
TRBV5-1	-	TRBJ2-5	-	TGCGCCAGCAGCTTGGACCGGGAAGGGGAGACCCAGTACTTC	CASSLDREGETQYF
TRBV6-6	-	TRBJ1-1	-	TGTGCCAGCACCCGGAACACTGAAGCTTTCTTT	CASTRNTEAFF
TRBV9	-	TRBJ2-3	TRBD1	TGTGCCAGCAGCGCCGACAGGGGAGGTAGCACAGATACGCAGTATTTT	CASSADRGGSTDTQYF
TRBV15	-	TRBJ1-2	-	TGTGCCACCAGCAGAGGTGGGGCGGGAGGACATGGCTACACCTTC	CATSRGGAGGHGYTF